The source of this T cell receptor (beta chain) is a study of cytotoxic CD8 clonotypes in ibrutinib-treated CLL. Overall study: Samples had a mean of roughly 280,000 productive templates and some 88,000 productive rearrangements. General study points: Clonality went up at the time of ibrutinib response, stayed stable in sustained remission, and later dropped back toward its baseline level at progression.

TCRdb's copy holds only in-frame clones and misses some; the assay was immunoSEQ multiplex PCR. The sample shows around 310,000 clones, around four fifths of them seen only once. The CDR3 runs to 18 residues. V lost 1 base and J 3 bases, leaving 22 bases between the germline ends. From germline, CDR1 is LGHNA and CDR2 YNFKEQ. Comment on this clone: Its matching antigen is unknown.

This chain uses TRBV4-2 with TRBJ2-7; possibly TRBD1 for D (5 bases). This receptor was identified in a human donor with chronic lymphocytic leukemia. Sequenced here: PBMCs, sampled before ibrutinib treatment. CDR3 nucleotides: TGTGCCAGCAGCCAAGGGTCCGCGTTAGACTCTCAGGGCTACGAGCAGTACTTC. It translates to CASSQGSALDSQGYEQYF.